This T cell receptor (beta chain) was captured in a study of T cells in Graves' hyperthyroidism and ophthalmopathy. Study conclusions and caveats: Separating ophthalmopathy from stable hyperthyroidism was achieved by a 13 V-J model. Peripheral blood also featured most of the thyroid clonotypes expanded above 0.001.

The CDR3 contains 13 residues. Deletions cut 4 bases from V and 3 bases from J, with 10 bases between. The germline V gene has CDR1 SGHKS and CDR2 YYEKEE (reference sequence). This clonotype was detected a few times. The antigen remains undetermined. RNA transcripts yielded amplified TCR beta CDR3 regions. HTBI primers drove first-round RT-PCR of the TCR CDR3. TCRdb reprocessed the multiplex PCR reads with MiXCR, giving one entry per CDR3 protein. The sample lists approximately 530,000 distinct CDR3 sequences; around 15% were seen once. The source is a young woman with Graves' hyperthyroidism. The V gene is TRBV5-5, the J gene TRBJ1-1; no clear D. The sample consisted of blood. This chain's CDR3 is CASSIQRDTEAFF. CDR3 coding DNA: TGTGCCAGCAGCATTCAGAGGGACACTGAAGCTTTCTTT.